This TCR beta chain appears in the sequencing data of a study of blood T cell repertoires in COVID-19. Across the study: Samples of COVID-19 (acute and convalescent) were obtained from the United States, Italy and Spain. PBMCs, B-cell-depleted T cells, or T cells were the source of the cDNA or gDNA that made up the material.

This clone was counted only a few times. Within the 2 weeks before study entry, each person in the exposed group met a COVID-19 case. Original analysis: Scientists estimated how many nucleated cells there were by amplifying reference gene primers. Generated by immunoSEQ multiplex PCR, the TCRdb table keeps only in-frame clones and is missing some. The V and J calls and the clone size are those of that table, but D and trimming were determined from the DNA. This sample has approximately 190,000 clones, with roughly 89% found just once. The TCR comes from a woman between 25 and 40 years old who had been exposed to COVID-19. The material sequenced was PBMCs or T cells enriched from blood (not recorded which).

The DNA of the CDR3 is TGTGCCACCAGCAGAGATAGGGGGGACAGGGCCCATAAGTTCTTC. Protein: CATSRDRGDRAHKFF. V is TRBV15 and J is TRBJ2-1, with TRBD1 matching 9 bases. The germline gives CDR1 LNHNV, CDR2 YYDKDF (reference sequence). V lost 0 bases, J lost 14 bases, and 11 bases stayed unmatched. The CDR3 length is 15 residues.